The 9 T cell receptor beta chains given below trace back to one sample, sequenced in a study of Ad26.COV2.S vaccination and SARS-CoV-2 variants listed by TCRdb under 2021. The sample's treatment or condition, from its label and the paper: 15 to 20 received Ad26.COV2.S at low or high dose, single or two shots; several received placebo; per-sample allocation not given. For vaccine and placebo recipients, the sequenced repertoires came from samples collected on day 63 after the first injection. Library preparation employed the immunoSEQ multiplex PCR assay. TCRdb provides this immuneACCESS table in a form limited to in-frame rearrangements. Some clones are lacking; in checked studies, under half of them reflect an unresolved V gene, and why the rest are absent is not known. The sample profile shows roughly 700,000 clones; roughly nine tenths of them were found once. Roughly 1.5% of the sample lies in the top ten.

This sample comprised peripheral blood, obtained in a trial of Ad26.COV2.S vaccine versus placebo. The receptors shown here come from a person between 18 and 59 years old who received the Ad26.COV2.S COVID-19 vaccine or a placebo.

The rearrangement joins TRBV3-1 (or the pseudogene TRBV3-2) to TRBJ2-5; D is perhaps TRBD2 (5 bases). This CDR3 contains 11 residues. Germline CDR1 and CDR2: LGHDT and YNNKEL (reference sequence). V dropped 8 bases and J dropped 4 bases, with 8 bases sitting between them. As DNA, the CDR3 is TGTGCCAGCGAGCTAGCAGAGACCCAGTACTTC. Its translation is CASELAETQYF.

The chain combines TRBV3-1 (or the pseudogene TRBV3-2) with TRBJ2-5; no firm D call. The V gene lost 4 bases and the J gene lost 2 bases, with 14 bases spanning the gap. The germline CDR1 and CDR2 sequences are LGHDT and YNNKEL (reference sequence). The CDR3 totals 15 residues. CDR3 in amino acids: CASSPDRTWQETQYF. The CDR3 DNA reads as TGTGCCAGCAGCCCGGACCGTACATGGCAAGAGACCCAGTACTTC.

The V and J genes are TRBV7-2 and TRBJ2-5; tentatively, D is TRBD2 (7 bases). Per the germline V gene, CDR1 is SGHTA and CDR2 is FQGNSA. V lost 2 bases, J lost 7 bases, and 17 bases lay in between. The CDR3 contains 15 residues. This chain's CDR3 is CASSLPGGPSGTQYF. The CDR3 region has the DNA TGTGCCAGCAGCTTACCGGGGGGCCCATCCGGGACCCAGTACTTC.

The chain is built from TRBV15 and TRBJ2-1, with TRBD1 as a possible D gene (7 bases). Germline-derived CDR1 and CDR2 are LNHNV and YYDKDF (reference sequence). The CDR3 is 18 residues long. V was cut by 1 base and J by 0 bases, with 16 bases left in between. Here the CDR3 reads CATSRARGAASSYNEQFF. CDR3 bases: TGTGCCACCAGCAGAGCCAGGGGGGCGGCGAGCTCCTACAATGAGCAGTTCTTC.

This clone appeared once. V is TRBV5-1 and J is TRBJ1-6, with 9 bases that match TRBD1. The CDR3 runs to 15 residues. Trimming took 3 bases from V and 6 from J; bases not matched to a gene: 4. In germline, CDR1 is SGHRS, CDR2 YFSETQ. The CDR3 protein is CASSSQTGGNSPLHF. The CDR3 DNA follows: TGCGCCAGCAGCTCGCAGACAGGGGGTAATTCACCCCTCCACTTT.

The V gene is TRBV5-1, the J gene TRBJ1-1; possibly TRBD1 for D (5 bases). Germline-derived CDR1 and CDR2 are SGHRS and YFSETQ. The CDR3 extends over 14 amino acids. The V end was cut by 3 bases, the J end by 0 bases, with 9 bases between. The CDR3 sequence is CASSSRTLNTEAFF. The DNA for the CDR3 is TGCGCCAGCAGCTCACGGACATTGAACACTGAAGCTTTCTTT.

This clone was seen just once. This chain uses TRBV6-6 with TRBJ1-5; 7 nucleotides agree with TRBD1. The CDR3 totals 17 residues. V shed 5 bases, J shed 0 bases, and the junction held 10 bases outside the gene matches. Germline V lookup: CDR1 MNHNY, CDR2 SVGAGI (reference sequence). CDR3 residues: CASSRWTGFGSNQPQHF. The CDR3 DNA is TGTGCCAGCAGTAGATGGACAGGATTCGGTAGCAATCAGCCCCAGCATTTT.

This rearrangement joins TRBV10-3 to TRBJ2-2, with TRBD2 matching 7 bases. The CDR3 sequence is 16 residues long. Trimming removed 8 bases from V and 2 bases from J; junction bases left unmatched: 11. Germline V CDR1 and CDR2: ENHRY, SYGVKD. CDR3 sequence (DNA): TGTGCCATCGGGGGGGAGGGCGCTGGCAACACCGGGGAGCTGTTTTTT. As protein: CAIGGEGAGNTGELFF.

The CDR3 DNA sequence: TGCGCCAGCAGCTTGACGGGCACTACTGCAACTAATGAAAAACTGTTTTTT. It specifies CASSLTGTTATNEKLFF. The V call is TRBV5-1, the J call TRBJ1-4; D uncertain. This CDR3 comprises 17 residues. V was pared by 1 base and J by 0 bases, with 13 bases between. Looked up from germline, CDR1 is SGHRS and CDR2 is YFSETQ.